This TCR beta chain was observed in a study of blood T cell repertoires in COVID-19. Looked up from germline, CDR1 is SGHAT and CDR2 is FQNNGV. V was clipped by 5 bases and J by 4 bases; unmatched bases: 6. The CDR3 totals 15 residues. Generated by immunoSEQ multiplex PCR, the TCRdb table keeps only in-frame clones and is missing some. The profile shows over 250,000 clones, less than 85% of them singletons. The clonotype originates from a human donor with COVID-19, enrolled during active disease. The donor label of this sample is uncertain. The sample taken for sequencing was peripheral blood. This sequence joins TRBV11-2 and TRBJ1-4, with 8 positions matching TRBD1. This CDR3 reads CASSPNRGYNEKLFF. The CDR3 DNA sequence: TGTGCCAGCAGCCCCAACAGGGGGTATAATGAAAAACTGTTTTTT.